The 19 T cell receptor beta chains reported below all come from one sample, sequenced in a study of CD8 T cells in ankylosing spondylitis. Using its own MiXCR run on the 5' RACE reads, TCRdb lists one record per CDR3 protein. This sample carries under 200,000 distinct CDR3 sequences, more than 9% of them seen once, and the ten largest clones take around 29%. Sample: blood, either unsorted or a sorted T cell fraction (not recorded which). The source is a male donor with ankylosing spondylitis or in good health (not recorded which).

This clonotype was observed many times. The chain joins TRBV6-4 to TRBJ2-2; no clear D gene. Germline lookup yields CDR1 MRHNA and CDR2 SNTAGT. V lost 3 bases and J 4 bases, leaving 6 bases between the germline ends. The CDR3 sequence is 13 residues long. This chain's CDR3 is CASSDTSTGELFF. CDR3 in DNA: TGTGCCAGCAGTGATACAAGCACCGGGGAGCTGTTTTTT.

The chain carries TRBV25-1 and TRBJ2-2, with 9 bases matching TRBD1. The junction had 9 bases not matched to a gene; V was cut back by 4 bases and J by 0 bases. This CDR3 has 18 residues. Germline lookup yields CDR1 MGHDK and CDR2 SYGVNS. CDR3 nucleotides: TGTGCCAGCAGTGGCGACAGGGGGTTGCCTCCGAACACCGGGGAGCTGTTTTTT. Amino acids: CASSGDRGLPPNTGELFF.

At least ten counts were recorded for this clonotype. The genes are TRBV25-1 and TRBJ2-2, with a possible D match to TRBD2 (6 bases). V was pared by 0 bases and J by 6 bases, with 11 bases between. CDR3 length: 15 residues. Germline CDR1 reads MGHDK; CDR2 reads SYGVNS. CDR3 DNA: TGTGCCAGCAGTGAATATAGCGGACTCCCCGGGGAGCTGTTTTTT. Translating gives CASSEYSGLPGELFF.

This clonotype was seen a few times. The rearrangement joins TRBV28 to TRBJ2-2, with 8 bases fitting TRBD2. CDR3 size: 18 residues. CDR1 MDHEN and CDR2 SYDVKM come from the germline V gene. The J segment lost 4 bases and the V segment lost 5 bases, leaving 15 bases of the junction unmatched. The CDR3 nucleotides read TGTGCCAGCAGTCTTCCCCCTCTTCTAGCGGGTGGCACCGGGGAGCTGTTTTTT. As protein: CASSLPPLLAGGTGELFF.

This chain links TRBV19 with TRBJ2-5; perhaps TRBD2 as D (6 bases). Trimming removed 7 bases at V and 0 bases at J, with 15 bases between. Germline loops: CDR1 LNHDA, CDR2 SQIVND (reference sequence). This CDR3 is built from 15 residues. The CDR3 is CASMGRGGYQETQYF. The CDR3 DNA follows: TGTGCCAGTATGGGGCGTGGGGGGTACCAAGAGACCCAGTACTTC.

The genes are TRBV14 and TRBJ2-2, with a possible D match to TRBD2 (6 bases). The CDR3 extends over 13 amino acids. From germline, CDR1 is SGHDN and CDR2 FVKESK. Between the trimmed V and J ends, which lost 2 bases and 6 bases, there was a span of 7 bases. CDR3 bases: TGTGCCAGCAGCCAATGGAGGGCCGGGGAGCTGTTTTTT. It yields the protein CASSQWRAGELFF. The whole variable domain, remainder taken from reference TRBV14 and TRBJ2-2, is EAGVTQFPSHSVIEKGQTVTLRCDPISGHDNLYWYRRVMGKEIKFLLHFVKESKQDESGMPNNRFLAERTGGTYSTLKVQPAELEDSGVYFCASSQWRAGELFFGEGSRLTVL.

This clonotype has ten or more counts. The rearrangement joins TRBV3-1 to TRBJ2-7; D is unclear. Germline CDR1 and CDR2: LGHDT and YNNKEL (reference sequence). CDR3 length: 11 amino acids. Trimming removed 4 bases from V and 4 bases from J, with 5 bases in between. The CDR3 DNA reads as TGTGCCAGCAGCCGTCAGTACGAGCAGTACTTC. It yields the protein CASSRQYEQYF.

This clonotype occurred many times. This rearrangement joins TRBV12-3 or TRBV12-4 to TRBJ2-2; D might be TRBD1 (5 bases). The V gene lost 2 bases and the J gene lost 5 bases, with 12 bases spanning the gap. The CDR3 has 15 amino acids. The CDR3, as DNA: TGTGCCAGCAGTTTATACTCGACAGATACCGGGGAGCTGTTTTTT. Translated, it gives CASSLYSTDTGELFF.

This clonotype was seen many times. The rearrangement joins TRBV19 to TRBJ2-1; a possible D gene is TRBD2 (6 bases). The V gene's germline CDR1 is LNHDA and CDR2 SQIVND (reference sequence). Trimming removed 4 bases from V and 6 bases from J, with 16 bases in between. The CDR3 is made up of 15 amino acids. CDR3 region: CASSKRALPPNEQFF. The CDR3 coding sequence is TGTGCCAGTAGTAAGCGGGCACTACCCCCCAATGAGCAGTTCTTC.

This clonotype occurred a few times. The genes are TRBV5-1 and TRBJ2-1; D is ambiguous. Germline V gives CDR1 SGHRS, CDR2 YFSETQ. V was clipped by 4 bases and J by 4 bases, with 18 bases between them. This CDR3 region has 16 residues. The DNA of the CDR3 is TGCGCCAGCAGCCCCCAAGGGCCTAACCCTTACAATGAGCAGTTCTTC. Its translation is CASSPQGPNPYNEQFF.

This sequence joins TRBV6-5 and TRBJ2-7; D possibly corresponds to TRBD1 (6 bases). The CDR3 runs to 15 residues. Germline CDR1 MNHEY, CDR2 SVGAGI. V was shortened by 3 bases and J by 3 bases, with 15 bases between the two germline ends. The DNA of the CDR3 is TGTGCCAGCAGTTATGGAGGCACAGGGTTCTACGAGCAGTACTTC. This encodes CASSYGGTGFYEQYF.

This clonotype was seen at least ten times. The V call is TRBV6-1, the J call TRBJ2-4; 11 nucleotides match TRBD2. The CDR3 sequence is 17 residues long. The V and J ends lost 6 bases and 7 bases, in that order; junction bases with no gene match: 14. Germline values: CDR1 MNHNS, CDR2 SASEGT. CDR3 bases: TGTGCCAGCAGAACGGGTCTAGCGGGAGGTTGGGGGAACATTCAGTACTTC. Translated: CASRTGLAGGWGNIQYF.

Comment on this clonotype: A single base separates this from a much larger clone, so it may be a read error. This chain connects TRBV10-3 to TRBJ1-1; D remains ambiguous. Germline-derived CDR1 and CDR2 are ENHRY and SYGVKD. This CDR3 has 13 residues. CDR3 nucleotides: TGTACCATCAGTATTGCCCCGAACACTGAAGCTTTCTTT. This translates into CTISIAPNTEAFF.

This clonotype was seen at least ten times. V usage is TRBV2 and J usage is TRBJ2-1, with 9 bases matching TRBD1. Trimming took 4 bases from V and 5 from J; bases not matched to a gene: 9. The CDR3 sequence is 16 residues long. The germline gives CDR1 SNHLY, CDR2 FYNNEI. CDR3 nucleotide sequence: TGTGCCAGCAGTGCACCCCGGGACAGGGCAAACAATGAGCAGTTCTTC. The encoded protein is CASSAPRDRANNEQFF.

The sample holds many counts of this clonotype. The chain combines TRBV15 with TRBJ2-3, with D perhaps TRBD1 (6 bases). Germline CDR1 reads LNHNV; CDR2 reads YYDKDF (reference sequence). This CDR3 is 16 amino acids long. Trimming took off 0 bases at V and 3 bases at J, with 13 bases between the two ends. The CDR3 DNA follows: TGTGCCACCAGCAGAGATAAGGGGGTTGGGACAGATACGCAGTATTTT. This gives the protein CATSRDKGVGTDTQYF.

This clonotype is labeled medium-sized. The genes are TRBV5-6 and TRBJ2-3, with D tentatively TRBD2 (6 bases). The V and J ends lost 6 bases and 5 bases respectively, with 13 bases between them. The CDR3 has 13 residues. Germline values: CDR1 SGHDT, CDR2 YYEEEE. The CDR3, as DNA: TGTGCCAGCACACAGGCGGGGTTAGATACGCAGTATTTT. This gives the protein CASTQAGLDTQYF.

This clonotype was seen more than once but under ten times. This chain uses TRBV6-1 with TRBJ2-2, with D perhaps TRBD2 (5 bases). Germline CDR1 and CDR2: MNHNS and SASEGT. Trimming left V 7 bases short and J 3 bases short, with 15 bases between. The CDR3 has 15 residues. The CDR3: CASTVRDRYTGELFF. CDR3 DNA sequence: TGTGCCAGCACCGTCCGGGATAGGTACACCGGGGAGCTGTTTTTT.

The sample holds many counts of this clonotype. The rearrangement joins TRBV6-6 to TRBJ1-2; tentatively, D is TRBD1 (6 bases). V lost 2 bases, J lost 4 bases, and 8 bases lay in between. Looked up from germline, CDR1 is MNHNY and CDR2 is SVGAGI (reference sequence). The CDR3 is 13 amino acids. The CDR3 DNA follows: TGTGCCAGCAGTTACGGGGGCGGCTATGGCTACACCTTC. This gives the protein CASSYGGGYGYTF.

Ten or more counts support this clonotype. J is TRBJ2-3 and V is TRBV11-2, with TRBD2 matching 11 bases. The V and J ends lost 2 bases and 0 bases, in that order; junction bases with no gene match: 7. Germline V gene data show CDR1 as SGHAT and CDR2 as FQNNGV. This CDR3 has 18 residues. In nucleotides, the CDR3 is TGTGCCAGCAGCTTAACCCGGACTAGCGGGTTTAGCACAGATACGCAGTATTTT. Protein product: CASSLTRTSGFSTDTQYF. The entire variable domain, with the rest obtained from reference TRBV11-2 and TRBJ2-3, is as follows: EAGVAQSPRYKIIEKRQSVAFWCNPISGHATLYWYQQILGQGPKLLIQFQNNGVVDDSQLPKDRFSAERLKGVDSTLKIQPAKLEDSAVYLCASSLTRTSGFSTDTQYFGPGTRLTVL.